This TCR beta chain emerged from a study of blood T cell repertoires in COVID-19. Study-wide background: The cDNA or gDNA used as material had been derived from T cells, B-cell-depleted T cells, or PBMCs.

CDR3 size: 16 residues. V trimming: 3 bases; J trimming: 5 bases; junction bases outside the gene matches: 11. Germline CDR1 is GTSNPN and CDR2 is SVGIG (reference sequence). TCRdb keeps only in-frame clones here, not all; method: immunoSEQ multiplex PCR. The top ten hold 8% to 10% of the sample, which has about 190,000 clones, around 86% seen once. The TCR sequence derives from a woman in her 30s who had recovered from COVID-19. The sequenced material came from PBMCs or T cells enriched from blood (not recorded which). The V call is TRBV30, the J call TRBJ1-1; 11 bases agree with TRBD1. The CDR3 DNA reads TGTGCCTGGAGGACAAAAACCGGGACAGGGGGGACTGAAGCTTTCTTT. Translation gives CAWRTKTGTGGTEAFF.